Sequencing of this T cell receptor (beta chain) was carried out in a study of blood T cell repertoires in COVID-19. Looking at the study overall: COVID-19 samples from acute and convalescent phases originated in the United States, Italy and Spain. Sources were T cells, B-cell-depleted T cells, or PBMCs; the material itself was cDNA or gDNA.

Looked up from germline, CDR1 is MGHDK and CDR2 is SYGVNS. The CDR3 has 14 amino acids. Trimming took off 3 bases at V and 7 bases at J, with 12 bases between the two ends. Per the original methods: Amplification of reference gene primers provided the estimated nucleated cell counts. The table came from immunoSEQ multiplex PCR; TCRdb's copy has only in-frame clones and leaves some out. V and J calls and clone size follow that table, whereas D and trimming were derived from the DNA. The table lists approximately 280,000 clones, approximately 91% of them singletons. The TCR originated in a man in his forties or fifties with acute or convalescent COVID-19. The sequenced sample was peripheral blood. The J gene is TRBJ2-2, the V gene TRBV25-1; possible D gene TRBD1, 5 bases. The CDR3 bases are TGTGCCAGCAGTGAGACAGTTGTACACGGGGAGCTGTTTTTT. Translating gives CASSETVVHGELFF.